This T cell receptor (beta chain) was found in a study of T cell repertoires in cytomegalovirus infection. On the study more broadly: Public signatures in TCR beta pointed to CMV infection and matching HLA type. Study-wide results and limits: The study found HLA-C-restricted CMV-specific TCR beta clonotypes dominating the ex vivo response. Public TCR beta family frequency separated CMV-and-HLA carriers, including in an independent cohort.

This clonotype was counted between two and nine times. The antigen remains undetermined. TCRdb re-called the reads through MiXCR, storing one row per CDR3 protein. The sample comprises about 440,000 distinct CDR3 sequences, approximately 31% of which are singletons, and approximately 14% rests with the top ten. Trimming pared 5 bases from V and 2 bases from J, leaving 17 bases between. The CDR3 covers 16 residues. Germline CDR1 is MNHEY and CDR2 is SVGEGT. This sequence joins TRBV6-2 or TRBV6-3 and TRBJ2-3, with D possibly being TRBD2 (6 bases). This TCR derives from a human donor in good health (CMV status not recorded). Some clones in this sample may be carry-over from other donors' samples. The specimen was PBMCs. The CDR3 is CASSQTRSGPTDTQYF. In DNA, the CDR3 is TGTGCCAGCAGTCAGACTAGGAGCGGACCCACAGATACGCAGTATTTT.